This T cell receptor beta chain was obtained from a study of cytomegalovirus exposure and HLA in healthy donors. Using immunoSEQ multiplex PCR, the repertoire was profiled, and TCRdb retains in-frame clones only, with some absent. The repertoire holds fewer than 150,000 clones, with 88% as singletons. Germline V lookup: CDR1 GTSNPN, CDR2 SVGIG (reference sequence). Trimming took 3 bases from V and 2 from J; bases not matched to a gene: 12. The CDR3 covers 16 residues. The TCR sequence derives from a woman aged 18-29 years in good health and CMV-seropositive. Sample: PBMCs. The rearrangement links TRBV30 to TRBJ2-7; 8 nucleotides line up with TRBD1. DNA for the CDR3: TGTGCCTGGAGGGCCCGACCAGGGACAGGACCCTACGAGCAGTACTTC. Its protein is CAWRARPGTGPYEQYF. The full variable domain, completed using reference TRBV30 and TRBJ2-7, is SQTIHQWPATLVQPVGSPLSLECTVEGTSNPNLYWYRQAAGRGLQLLFYSVGIGQISSEVPQNLSASRPQDRQFILSSKKLLLSDSGFYLCAWRARPGTGPYEQYFGPGTRLTVT.